This paragraph covers one TCR beta chain sequence. Its antigen is not known. Unrecorded immune exposure was likely among donors, who were nominally healthy when sampled. This sample stems from a study of cytomegalovirus exposure and HLA in healthy donors. Broader study findings: Another analysis was done later, and it associated approximately 15,000 TCR beta sequences with HLA alleles at 0.05 false discovery rate. An analysis done earlier found most TCR beta V segments productive about 87% or about 30% of the time. Follow-up analysis seemed to connect common viral pathogens with several of the most significant clusters identified.

The CDR3 has 12 residues. CDR1 is SGHKS, CDR2 YYEKEE, per germline (reference sequence). V was pared by 2 bases and J by 7 bases, with 7 bases between. Vbeta (60) and Jbeta (13) primers were used in the PCR. Measured with immunoSEQ multiplex PCR; TCRdb has only the in-frame clones, and not every one. The profile shows over 150,000 clones, around 80% of them singletons. The chain couples TRBV5-5 to TRBJ2-1; perhaps TRBD2 as D (5 bases). The TCR originated in a man in his late teens or twenties in good health and CMV-seronegative. The material sequenced was PBMCs. The CDR3 DNA is TGTGCCAGCAGCTTAGCGGAGAATGAGCAGTTCTTC. Protein: CASSLAENEQFF.